Below are 9 T cell receptor beta chains sequenced from a single sample in a study of cytomegalovirus exposure and HLA in healthy donors. 60 Vbeta and 13 Jbeta primers were used in PCR. Profiling relied on immunoSEQ multiplex PCR, and the TCRdb table lists in-frame clones only, not all of them. The sample holds approximately 190,000 clones. Specimen: PBMCs. The receptors here all came from a man in his thirties or forties in good health and CMV-seronegative.

The chain carries TRBV10-1 and TRBJ1-1, with TRBD1 as a possible D gene (6 bases). CDR1 is WNHNN, CDR2 SYGVQD, per germline (reference sequence). The CDR3 covers 13 residues. V was clipped by 5 bases and J by 4 bases, with 11 bases between them. In nucleotides, the CDR3 is TGCGCCAGCAGTCCTACAGGGATCACTGAAGCTTTCTTT. This gives the protein CASSPTGITEAFF.

The J gene is TRBJ2-5, the V gene TRBV27; the match to TRBD1 covers 7 bases. The J call is in doubt because the DNA end fits TRBJ2-7 better. CDR1 and CDR2 from the germline V gene are MNHEY and SMNVEV (reference sequence). The length of the CDR3 is 15 residues. The CDR3 sequence: CASSGVRGQEYEQYF. The CDR3 DNA sequence: TGTGCCAGCAGTGGTGTGAGGGGGCAGGAGTACGAGCAGTACTTC.

The J gene is TRBJ1-5, the V gene TRBV30; possibly TRBD1 for D (6 bases). The CDR3 consists of 15 residues. Per germline, CDR1 GTSNPN and CDR2 SVGIG (reference sequence). Trimming stripped 2 bases from V and 7 bases from J, with 18 bases between. DNA for the CDR3: TGTGCCTGGAGTCCCCCCGGGGGGGCTTACCAGCCCCAGCATTTT. Protein: CAWSPPGGAYQPQHF. Supplemented by reference TRBV30 and TRBJ1-5, the full variable domain reads SQTIHQWPATLVQPVGSPLSLECTVEGTSNPNLYWYRQAAGRGLQLLFYSVGIGQISSEVPQNLSASRPQDRQFILSSKKLLLSDSGFYLCAWSPPGGAYQPQHFGDGTRLSIL.

On this clone: One junction end disagrees with the germline gene, perhaps due to a read error. V gene TRBV19 combines with J gene TRBJ2-3; weak D call: TRBD2 (5 bases). The CDR3 sequence is 13 residues long. From germline, CDR1 is LNHDA and CDR2 SQIVND (reference sequence). CDR3 sequence reads: CARSREGLDMQYF. CDR3 nucleotide sequence: TGTGCCAGATCCCGGGAAGGGCTCGATATGCAGTATTTT.

The chain links TRBV19 to TRBJ2-7; TRBD2 might be the D (6 bases). Trimming removed 5 bases from V and 6 bases from J, with 20 bases in between. The CDR3 loop spans 15 amino acids. Germline-derived CDR1 and CDR2 are LNHDA and SQIVND (reference sequence). CDR3 loop: CASSGATRGLGEQYF. CDR3 DNA: TGTGCCAGTAGTGGGGCGACTAGGGGTCTTGGCGAGCAGTACTTC.

The J gene is TRBJ1-2, the V gene TRBV25-1; 11 bases map to TRBD1. Trimming removed 4 bases from V and 8 bases from J; junction bases left unmatched: 9. There are 15 residues in the CDR3. CDR1 is MGHDK and CDR2 is SYGVNS in the germline V gene. The DNA for the CDR3 is TGTGCCAGCAGTGGAAACCGGGACAGGGGGAAGGGCTACACCTTC. Its translation is CASSGNRDRGKGYTF.

The chain has TRBV5-1 and TRBJ2-2; TRBD1 aligns across 7 bases. Trimming took 2 bases from V and 6 from J; bases not matched to a gene: 10. CDR1 is SGHRS and CDR2 is YFSETQ in the germline V gene. This CDR3 is 16 amino acids long. The CDR3 DNA is TGCGCCAGCAGCTTATACGCCGGGACAGATGCCGGGGAGCTGTTTTTT. It codes for CASSLYAGTDAGELFF.

This chain uses TRBV7-9 with TRBJ1-5; D unclear. The CDR3 extends over 13 amino acids. Germline V gives CDR1 SEHNR, CDR2 FQNEAQ (reference sequence). Trimming left V 5 bases short and J 4 bases short, with 9 bases between. Here the CDR3 DNA reads TGTGCCAGCAGCCAGGTGGATAATCAGCCCCAGCATTTT. Protein: CASSQVDNQPQHF.

V is TRBV5-4 and J is TRBJ1-1; TRBD1 is a possible D gene (6 bases). V was clipped by 4 bases and J by 0 bases, with 10 bases between them. Germline loops: CDR1 SGHNT, CDR2 YYREEE (reference sequence). This CDR3 region has 14 residues. The chain's CDR3 is CASSLTGLNTEAFF. The CDR3 DNA sequence: TGTGCCAGCAGCCTGACAGGACTGAACACTGAAGCTTTCTTT.